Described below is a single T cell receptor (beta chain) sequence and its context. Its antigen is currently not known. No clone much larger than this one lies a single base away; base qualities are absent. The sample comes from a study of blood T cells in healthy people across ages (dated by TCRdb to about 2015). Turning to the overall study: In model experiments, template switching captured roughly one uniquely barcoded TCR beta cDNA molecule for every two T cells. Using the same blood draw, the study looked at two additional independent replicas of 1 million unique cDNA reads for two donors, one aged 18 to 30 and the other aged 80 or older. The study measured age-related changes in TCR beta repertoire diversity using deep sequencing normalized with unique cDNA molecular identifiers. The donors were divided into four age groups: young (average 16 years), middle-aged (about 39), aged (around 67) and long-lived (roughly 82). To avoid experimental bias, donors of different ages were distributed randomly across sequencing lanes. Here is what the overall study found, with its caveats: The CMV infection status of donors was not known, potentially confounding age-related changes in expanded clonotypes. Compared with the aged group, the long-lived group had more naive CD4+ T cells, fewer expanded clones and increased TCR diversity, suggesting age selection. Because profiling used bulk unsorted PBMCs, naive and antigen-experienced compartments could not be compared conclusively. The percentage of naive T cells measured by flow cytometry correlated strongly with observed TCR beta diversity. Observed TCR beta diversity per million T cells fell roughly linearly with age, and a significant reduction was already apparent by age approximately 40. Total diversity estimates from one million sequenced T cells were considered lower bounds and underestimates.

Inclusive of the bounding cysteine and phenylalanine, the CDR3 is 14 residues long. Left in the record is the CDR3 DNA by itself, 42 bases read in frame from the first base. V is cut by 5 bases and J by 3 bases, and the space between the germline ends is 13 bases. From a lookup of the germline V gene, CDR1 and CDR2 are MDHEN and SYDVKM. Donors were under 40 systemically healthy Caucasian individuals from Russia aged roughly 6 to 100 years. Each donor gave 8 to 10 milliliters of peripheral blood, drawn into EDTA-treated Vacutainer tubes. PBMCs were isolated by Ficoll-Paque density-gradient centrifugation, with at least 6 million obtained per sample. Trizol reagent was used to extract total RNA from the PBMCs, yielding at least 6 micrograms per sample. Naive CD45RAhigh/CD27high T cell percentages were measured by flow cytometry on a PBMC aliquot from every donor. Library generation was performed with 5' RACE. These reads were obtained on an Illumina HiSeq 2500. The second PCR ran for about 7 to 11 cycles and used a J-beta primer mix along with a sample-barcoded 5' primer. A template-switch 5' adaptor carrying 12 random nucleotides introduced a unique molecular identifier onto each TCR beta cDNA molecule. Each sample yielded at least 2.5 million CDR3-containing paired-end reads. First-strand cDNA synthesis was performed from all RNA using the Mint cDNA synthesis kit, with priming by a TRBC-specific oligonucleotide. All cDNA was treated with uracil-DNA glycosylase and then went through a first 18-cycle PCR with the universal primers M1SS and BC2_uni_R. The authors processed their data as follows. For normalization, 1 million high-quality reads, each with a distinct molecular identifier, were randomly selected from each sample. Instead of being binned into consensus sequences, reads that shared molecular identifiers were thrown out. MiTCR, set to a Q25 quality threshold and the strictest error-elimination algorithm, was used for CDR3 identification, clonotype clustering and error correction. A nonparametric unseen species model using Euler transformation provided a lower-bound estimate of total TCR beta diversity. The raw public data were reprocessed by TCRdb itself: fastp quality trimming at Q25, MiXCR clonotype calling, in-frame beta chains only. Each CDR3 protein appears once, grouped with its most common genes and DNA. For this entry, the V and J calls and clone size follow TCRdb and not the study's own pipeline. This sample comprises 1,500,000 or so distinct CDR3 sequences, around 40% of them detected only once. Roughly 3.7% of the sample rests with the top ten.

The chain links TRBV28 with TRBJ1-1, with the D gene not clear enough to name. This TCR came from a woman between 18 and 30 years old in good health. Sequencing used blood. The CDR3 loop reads CASSPRVTHTEAFF. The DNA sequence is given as TGTGCCAGCAGTCCCCGGGTTACTCACACTGAAGCTTTCTTT. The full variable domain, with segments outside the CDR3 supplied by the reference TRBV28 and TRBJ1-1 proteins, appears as DVKVTQSSRYLVKRTGEKVFLECVQDMDHENMFWYRQDPGLGLRLIYFSYDVKMKEKGDIPEGYSVSREKKERFSLILESASTNQTSMYLCASSPRVTHTEAFFGQGTRLTVV.